A single sample gave rise to the 2 T cell receptor beta chains below, sequenced in a study of T cell responses to AZD1222 COVID-19 vaccine. Libraries were prepared by immunoSEQ multiplex PCR; TCRdb keeps only in-frame clonotypes and omits some of them. The data contain 130,000 to 150,000 clones, 85% to 90% of them singletons. Specimen: peripheral blood, collected 28 days after the second AZD1222 dose. These receptor sequences come from an adult who received the AZD1222 COVID-19 vaccine.

The chain is built from TRBV7-9 and TRBJ1-1; D remains unclear. Germline V gene sequence: CDR1 SEHNR, CDR2 FQNEAQ (reference sequence). Trimming pared 4 bases from V and 0 bases from J, leaving 12 bases between. The CDR3 has 15 residues. As DNA, the CDR3 is TGTGCCAGCAGCTACCTAGGAGGGTTGAACACTGAAGCTTTCTTT. Protein sequence: CASSYLGGLNTEAFF.

This rearrangement joins TRBV6-6 to TRBJ1-1, with D unclear. The germline V gene has CDR1 MNHNY and CDR2 SVGAGI (reference sequence). The CDR3 spans 12 residues. Deletions cut 0 bases from V and 8 bases from J, with 7 bases between. The CDR3 DNA follows: TGTGCCAGCAGTTACTCGACAAAGGAAGCTTTCTTT. It specifies CASSYSTKEAFF.